This T cell receptor beta chain was identified in a study of blood T cell repertoires in COVID-19. Turning to the study itself: Samples came from the United States, Italy and Spain, spanning acute and convalescent COVID-19. PBMCs, B-cell-depleted T cells, or T cells provided the cDNA or gDNA that made up the material.

The CDR3 extends over 15 amino acids. Germline CDR1 reads GTSNPN; CDR2 reads SVGIG (reference sequence). Trimming at V came to 1 base and at J to 8 bases, leaving 9 bases not matched to a gene. In the original processing: Quantification of nucleated cells was approximated via reference gene primer amplification. Here immunoSEQ multiplex PCR was the method, and the copy in TCRdb shows in-frame clones only, minus some. V and J calls and clone size come straight from that table; D and trimming were deduced from the DNA. The table includes approximately 300,000 clones, about 92% detected once. The cohort comprised adults aged 18 to 89 years residing in around 25 US areas.

This TCR came from a man between 60 and 75 years old who had recovered from COVID-19. The chain carries TRBV30 and TRBJ1-2; 11 bases fit TRBD1. Input material: PBMCs or T cells enriched from blood (not recorded which). The CDR3 region has the DNA TGTGCCTGGAGTGACCCGGGGACAGGGGGGAGAGGCTACACCTTC. Protein: CAWSDPGTGGRGYTF.